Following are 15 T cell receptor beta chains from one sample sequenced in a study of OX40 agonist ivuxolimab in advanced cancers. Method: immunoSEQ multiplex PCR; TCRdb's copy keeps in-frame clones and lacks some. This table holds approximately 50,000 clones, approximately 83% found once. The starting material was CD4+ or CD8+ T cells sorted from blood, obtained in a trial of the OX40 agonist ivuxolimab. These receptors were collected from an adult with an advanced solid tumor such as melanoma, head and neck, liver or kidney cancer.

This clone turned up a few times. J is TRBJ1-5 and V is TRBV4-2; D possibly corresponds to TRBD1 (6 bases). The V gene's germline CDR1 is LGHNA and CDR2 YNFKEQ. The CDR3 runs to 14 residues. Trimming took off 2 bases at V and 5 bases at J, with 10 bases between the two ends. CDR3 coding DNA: TGTGCCAGCAGCCAATCTACAGGGTATCAGCCCCAGCATTTT. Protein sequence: CASSQSTGYQPQHF.

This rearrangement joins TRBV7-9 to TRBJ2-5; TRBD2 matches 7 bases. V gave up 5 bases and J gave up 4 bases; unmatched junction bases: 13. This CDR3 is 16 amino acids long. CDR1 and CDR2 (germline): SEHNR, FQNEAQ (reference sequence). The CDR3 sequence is CASSPTTSGGGETQYF. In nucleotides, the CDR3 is TGTGCCAGCAGCCCAACAACTTCGGGGGGTGGAGAGACCCAGTACTTC.

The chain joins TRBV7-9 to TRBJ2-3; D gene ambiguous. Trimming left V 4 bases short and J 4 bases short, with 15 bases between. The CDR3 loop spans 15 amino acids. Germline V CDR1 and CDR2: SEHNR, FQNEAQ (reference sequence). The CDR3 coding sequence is TGTGCCAGCAGCTCCTCTTCGCGGACGGCAGATACGCAGTATTTT. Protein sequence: CASSSSSRTADTQYF.

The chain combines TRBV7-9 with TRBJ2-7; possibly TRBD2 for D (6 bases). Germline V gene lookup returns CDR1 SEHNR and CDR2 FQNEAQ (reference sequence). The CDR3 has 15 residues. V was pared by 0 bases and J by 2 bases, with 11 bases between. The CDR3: CASSLAPSVTYEQYF. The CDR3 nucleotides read TGTGCCAGCAGCTTAGCACCTAGCGTAACCTACGAGCAGTACTTC. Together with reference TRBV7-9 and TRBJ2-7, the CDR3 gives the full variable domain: DTGVSQNPRHKITKRGQNVTFRCDPISEHNRLYWYRQTLGQGPEFLTYFQNEAQLEKSRLLSDRFSAERPKGSFSTLEIQRTEQGDSAMYLCASSLAPSVTYEQYFGPGTRLTVT.

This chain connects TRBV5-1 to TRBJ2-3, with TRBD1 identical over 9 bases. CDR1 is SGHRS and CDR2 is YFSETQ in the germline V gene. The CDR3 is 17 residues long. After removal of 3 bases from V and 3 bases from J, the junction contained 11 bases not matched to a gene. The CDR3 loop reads CASSSPQGAGRTDTQYF. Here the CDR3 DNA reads TGCGCCAGCAGCTCCCCACAGGGGGCCGGGCGTACAGATACGCAGTATTTT.

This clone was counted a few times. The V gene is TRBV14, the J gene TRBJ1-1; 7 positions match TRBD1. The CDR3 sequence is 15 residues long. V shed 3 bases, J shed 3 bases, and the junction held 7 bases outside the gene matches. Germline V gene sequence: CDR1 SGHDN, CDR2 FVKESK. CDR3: CASSHGFTGDTEAFF. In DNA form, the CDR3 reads TGTGCCAGCAGCCACGGATTTACAGGGGACACTGAAGCTTTCTTT.

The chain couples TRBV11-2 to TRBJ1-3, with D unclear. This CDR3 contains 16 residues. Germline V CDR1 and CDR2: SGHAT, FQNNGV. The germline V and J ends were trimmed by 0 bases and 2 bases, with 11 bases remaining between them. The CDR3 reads CASSLDGGTTGNTIYF. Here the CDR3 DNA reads TGTGCCAGCAGCTTAGACGGCGGAACCACTGGAAACACCATATATTTT. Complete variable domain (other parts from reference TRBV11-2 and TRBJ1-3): EAGVAQSPRYKIIEKRQSVAFWCNPISGHATLYWYQQILGQGPKLLIQFQNNGVVDDSQLPKDRFSAERLKGVDSTLKIQPAKLEDSAVYLCASSLDGGTTGNTIYFGEGSWLTVV.

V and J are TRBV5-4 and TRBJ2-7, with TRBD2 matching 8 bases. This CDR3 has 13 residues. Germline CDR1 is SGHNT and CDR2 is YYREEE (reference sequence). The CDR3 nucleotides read TGTGCTGCCGGGGGGGTAAGCTCCTACGAGCAGTACTTC. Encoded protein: CAAGGVSSYEQYF. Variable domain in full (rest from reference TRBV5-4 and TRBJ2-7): ETGVTQSPTHLIKTRGQQVTLRCSSQSGHNTVSWYQQALGQGPQFIFQYYREEENGRGNFPPRFSGLQFPNYSSELNVNALELDDSALYLCAAGGVSSYEQYFGPGTRLTVT.

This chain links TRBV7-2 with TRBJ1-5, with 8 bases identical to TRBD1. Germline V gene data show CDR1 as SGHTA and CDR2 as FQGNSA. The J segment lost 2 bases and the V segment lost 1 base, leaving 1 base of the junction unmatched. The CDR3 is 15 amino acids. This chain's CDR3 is CASSLVQGGNQPQHF. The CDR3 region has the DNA TGTGCCAGCAGCTTAGTACAGGGGGGCAATCAGCCCCAGCATTTT.

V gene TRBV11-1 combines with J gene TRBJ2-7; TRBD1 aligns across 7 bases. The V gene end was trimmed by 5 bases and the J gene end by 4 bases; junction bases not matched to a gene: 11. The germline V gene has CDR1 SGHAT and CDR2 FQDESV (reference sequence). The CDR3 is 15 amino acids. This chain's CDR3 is CASSLPGQTFYEQYF. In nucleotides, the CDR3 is TGTGCCAGCAGCCTCCCGGGACAGACCTTTTACGAGCAGTACTTC. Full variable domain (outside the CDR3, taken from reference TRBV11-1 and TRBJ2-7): EAEVAQSPRYKITEKSQAVAFWCDPISGHATLYWYRQILGQGPELLVQFQDESVVDDSQLPKDRFSAERLKGVDSTLKIQPAELGDSAMYLCASSLPGQTFYEQYFGPGTRLTVT.

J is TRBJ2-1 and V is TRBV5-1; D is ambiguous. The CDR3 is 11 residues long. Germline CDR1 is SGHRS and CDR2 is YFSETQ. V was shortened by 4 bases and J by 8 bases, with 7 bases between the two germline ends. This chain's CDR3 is CASSQLDEQFF. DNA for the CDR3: TGCGCCAGCAGCCAGCTTGATGAGCAGTTCTTC. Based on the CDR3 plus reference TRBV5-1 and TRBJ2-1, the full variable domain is KAGVTQTPRYLIKTRGQQVTLSCSPISGHRSVSWYQQTPGQGLQFLFEYFSETQRNKGNFPGRFSGRQFSNSRSEMNVSTLELGDSALYLCASSQLDEQFFGPGTRLTVL.

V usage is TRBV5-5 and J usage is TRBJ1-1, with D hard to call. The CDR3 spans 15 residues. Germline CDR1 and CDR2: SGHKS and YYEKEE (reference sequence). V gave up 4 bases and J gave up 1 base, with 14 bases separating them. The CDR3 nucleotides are TGTGCCAGCAGCCCGTCGGACGGAAGGAACACTGAAGCTTTCTTT. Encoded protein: CASSPSDGRNTEAFF.

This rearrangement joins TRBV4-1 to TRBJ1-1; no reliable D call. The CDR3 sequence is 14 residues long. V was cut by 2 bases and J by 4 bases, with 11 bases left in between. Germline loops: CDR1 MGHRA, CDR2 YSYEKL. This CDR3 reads CASSQSPVGTEAFF. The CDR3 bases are TGCGCCAGCAGCCAATCCCCGGTGGGCACTGAAGCTTTCTTT.

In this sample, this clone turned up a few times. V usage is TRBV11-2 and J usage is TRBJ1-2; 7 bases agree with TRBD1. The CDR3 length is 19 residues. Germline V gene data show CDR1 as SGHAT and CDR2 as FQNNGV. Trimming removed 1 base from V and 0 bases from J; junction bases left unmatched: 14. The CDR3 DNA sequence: TGTGCCAGCAGCTTAGGGGGACTCCGGACAGGACCAGCTAACTATGGCTACACCTTC. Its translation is CASSLGGLRTGPANYGYTF.

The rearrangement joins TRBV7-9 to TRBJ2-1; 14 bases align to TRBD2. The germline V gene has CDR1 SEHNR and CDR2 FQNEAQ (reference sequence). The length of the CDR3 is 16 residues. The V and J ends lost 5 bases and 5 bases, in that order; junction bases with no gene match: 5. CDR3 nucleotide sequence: TGTGCCAGCAGCAGGACTAGCGGGAGGCAGAACAATGAGCAGTTCTTC. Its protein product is CASSRTSGRQNNEQFF.